There are many counts of the clone carrying this T cell receptor beta chain. Its antigen is unidentified. Indicated time point: persistent/refractory GD, antithyroid drugs over 5 years with positive TRAb. From RNA extracted from PBMCs, the TCR library was made. These data come from a study of regulatory T cells in long-lasting Graves disease. About the study: The study counted Graves' disease as persistent given over 5 years of antithyroid drugs and positive TSH receptor antibodies.

Study-wide results and caveats: Having only a small sample size may have limited accuracy. Rather than thyroid tissue, only peripheral blood underwent study. TCR diversity in persistent Graves' patients was below that of newly diagnosed ones.

Assembly of TCR beta libraries relied on iRepertoire HTBI primers together with Arm-PCR of CDR3 regions. TCRdb passed the multiplex PCR reads through MiXCR, listing each CDR3 protein once. The sample has around 460,000 distinct CDR3 sequences, 20% to 25% seen once. The material sequenced was peripheral blood mononuclear cells (PBMCs), taken when the disease was refractory, from a patient treated with antithyroid drugs. The source is a female donor with Graves disease.

The CDR3 sequence is CASSFTSGGAGVQYF. CDR3 in DNA: TGTGCCAGCAGCTTTACTAGCGGGGGGGCGGGGGTTCAGTACTTC. The chain combines TRBV11-2 with TRBJ2-4; 13 positions agree with TRBD2. The length of the CDR3 is 15 residues. V lost 3 bases, J lost 11 bases, and 7 bases stayed unmatched. Germline V gene sequence: CDR1 SGHAT, CDR2 FQNNGV.